The rows below give T cell receptor beta chains drawn from one sample of a study of T cell responses to AZD1222 COVID-19 vaccine. TCRdb's table, derived via immunoSEQ multiplex PCR, lists solely in-frame clones and lacks some. The profile covers around 100,000 clones, with just under 90% appearing a single time and 3.3% taken by the ten largest. Sequencing was performed on peripheral blood, taken on day 0 of AZD1222 vaccination. These receptor sequences come from an adult in good health. CDR3s leave out the opening cysteine and the closing phenylalanine or tryptophan. A row's size may be missing; if present it is once, few, many or a size class.

cdr3_aa j_call v_call clone_size
ASSLVRVHQETQY TRBJ2-5 TRBV7-2 .
ASSLEGQGYGELF TRBJ2-2 TRBV11-2 few
ASSLGTGVSGNTIY TRBJ1-3 TRBV7-2 .
ASTGEGFSNQPQH TRBJ1-5 TRBV19 .
ASSYPGLNEQY TRBJ2-7 TRBV6-6 .
ASSQLVGQGTYGYT TRBJ1-2 TRBV23-1 .
SVAHGQGKPLH TRBJ1-6 TRBV29-1 .
ASSLLPGVNTEAF TRBJ1-1 TRBV28 once
ASSLGLASDTQY TRBJ2-3 TRBV2 once
ASSFGTDPLNTEAF TRBJ1-1 TRBV5-1 .
ASRAGTSGGETQY TRBJ2-5 TRBV5-1 .
ASSGSVRETQY TRBJ2-5 TRBV12-3/TRBV12-4 .
ASSLTSSYNEQF TRBJ2-1 TRBV7-8 .
ASSQVGGSAVGTQY TRBJ2-5 TRBV4-2 .
ASSYERGVSPLH TRBJ1-6 TRBV6-2/TRBV6-3 .
ASSSLLGNTIY TRBJ1-3 TRBV5-6 .
ASSPPGLAANEQF TRBJ2-1 TRBV7-2 .
ASSLTPGSGANVLT TRBJ2-6 TRBV7-9 once
ASSRRGQVTGELF TRBJ2-2 TRBV4-2 once
ASSHFGQANTEAF TRBJ1-1 TRBV7-9 .
ASSSQGSPGDYGYT TRBJ1-2 TRBV19 .
AWTTSGVSGSYNSPLH TRBJ1-6 TRBV30 few
ASSPDGRFDNSPLH TRBJ1-6 TRBV19 .
ASSGQYNSPLH TRBJ1-6 TRBV5-8 .
ASSLSSIRADTQY TRBJ2-3 TRBV7-3 once
AISNGGPTRYIQY TRBJ2-4 TRBV10-3 .
ASSEWGRREGYT TRBJ1-2 TRBV6-1 .
ASSLWGAREAF TRBJ1-1 TRBV27 .
ASSRRSTTGELF TRBJ2-2 TRBV4-2 .
ASSLGDRGRDGYT TRBJ1-2 TRBV7-8 .
ASSLSPDSSRNTIY TRBJ1-3 TRBV5-4 .
ASSLGAGWGEQY TRBJ2-7 TRBV5-1 .
ASSLASVDPP TRBJ1-2 TRBV7-9 few
SVRTGTYNSPLH TRBJ1-6 TRBV29-1 .
ASRRQAETPLH TRBJ1-6 TRBV28 once
AGKTGNSNQPQH TRBJ1-5 TRBV28 few
ASSPRGSYTEAF TRBJ1-1 TRBV11-2 .
ASSQDSRQGNYEQY TRBJ2-7 TRBV4-1 .